This T cell receptor beta chain was sequenced in a study of memory CD4+ T cells and cytomegalovirus serostatus. The sort gate was single viable CD3+CD4+CD8-CD45RO+ cells for memory CD4+ T cells. CDR1 is SGHRS, CDR2 YFSETQ, per germline. With 4 bases removed from V and 5 bases from J, the gap between germline ends came to 18 bases. This CDR3 is 15 amino acids long. Produced via immunoSEQ multiplex PCR; TCRdb's table is partial and in-frame only. This table has tens of thousands of clones, approximately 78% appearing once. V usage is TRBV5-1 and J usage is TRBJ1-2; a possible D gene is TRBD1 (6 bases). The TCR originated in an adult in good health and CMV-seronegative. The sample consisted of memory CD4+ T cells from blood. CDR3 bases: TGCGCCAGCAGCGTTGAGACTAACAGGGAATATGGCTACACCTTC. Its translation: CASSVETNREYGYTF. The whole variable domain, filled in from reference TRBV5-1 and TRBJ1-2, reads KAGVTQTPRYLIKTRGQQVTLSCSPISGHRSVSWYQQTPGQGLQFLFEYFSETQRNKGNFPGRFSGRQFSNSRSEMNVSTLELGDSALYLCASSVETNREYGYTFGSGTRLTVV.